Sequencing of this T cell receptor (beta chain) was carried out in a study of blood T cell repertoires in COVID-19. Overall study: Material from acute and convalescent COVID-19 was sourced from the United States, Italy and Spain. The cDNA or gDNA used as material had been derived from T cells, B-cell-depleted T cells, or PBMCs.

Original handling: Researchers report that nucleated cell counts were estimated from reference gene primer amplification. Repertoires were generated with immunoSEQ multiplex PCR, while TCRdb's copy carries only in-frame clones and drops some. V and J calls and clone size are those listed in that table; D and trimming were worked out from the DNA. The sample yields more than 45,000 clones, 82% seen once. The germline V gene encodes CDR1 GTSNPN and CDR2 SVGIG (reference sequence). V lost 7 bases to trimming and J lost 4 bases, with 16 bases between them. The CDR3 covers 13 residues. V usage is TRBV30 and J usage is TRBJ1-2; D not resolved. The sequencing sample was made of peripheral blood. The TCR comes from a woman aged 55-70 years with acute or convalescent COVID-19. The CDR3 nucleotides read TGTGCCTCCCCAATCGGGAGGGCCTATGGCTACACCTTC. Protein product: CASPIGRAYGYTF.